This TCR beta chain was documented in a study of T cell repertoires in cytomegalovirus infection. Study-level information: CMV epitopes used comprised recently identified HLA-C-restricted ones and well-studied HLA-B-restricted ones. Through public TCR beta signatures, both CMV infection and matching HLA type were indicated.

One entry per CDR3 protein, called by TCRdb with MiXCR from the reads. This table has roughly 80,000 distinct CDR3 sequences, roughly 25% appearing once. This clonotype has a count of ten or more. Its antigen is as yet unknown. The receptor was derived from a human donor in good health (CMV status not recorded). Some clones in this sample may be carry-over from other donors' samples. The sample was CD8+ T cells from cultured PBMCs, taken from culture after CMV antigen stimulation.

CDR3 loop: CASSEDSGNPYEQYF. The CDR3 DNA sequence: TGTGCCAGCAGTGAAGACTCGGGGAACCCCTACGAGCAGTACTTC. The chain couples TRBV6-1 to TRBJ2-7, with a possible D match to TRBD2 (5 bases). Trimming shortened V by 1 base and J by 2 bases, and 12 bases separated the two germline ends. The V gene's germline CDR1 is MNHNS and CDR2 SASEGT. The length of the CDR3 is 15 residues.